This TCR beta chain was captured by sequencing in a study of T cells in Graves' hyperthyroidism and ophthalmopathy. This clonotype came up many times. The trim removed 7 bases at V and 1 base at J, leaving 5 bases unmatched. Germline CDR1 DFQATT, CDR2 SNEGSKA (reference sequence). This CDR3 contains 14 residues. Amplification of TCR beta CDR3 regions used RNA as the template. The HTBI set primed first-round TCR CDR3 RT-PCR. In TCRdb, the multiplex PCR reads were re-called with MiXCR into one record per CDR3 protein. This table has roughly 350,000 distinct CDR3 sequences, 14% appearing once. Sequencing was carried out using blood. The V call is TRBV20-1, the J call TRBJ2-7; 12 bases agree with TRBD2. The clonotype was recovered from a woman in her 30s with Graves' hyperthyroidism. CDR3 bases: TGCAGTGTCAGGACTAGCGGGAAGTCCTACGAGCAGTACTTC. This encodes CSVRTSGKSYEQYF.